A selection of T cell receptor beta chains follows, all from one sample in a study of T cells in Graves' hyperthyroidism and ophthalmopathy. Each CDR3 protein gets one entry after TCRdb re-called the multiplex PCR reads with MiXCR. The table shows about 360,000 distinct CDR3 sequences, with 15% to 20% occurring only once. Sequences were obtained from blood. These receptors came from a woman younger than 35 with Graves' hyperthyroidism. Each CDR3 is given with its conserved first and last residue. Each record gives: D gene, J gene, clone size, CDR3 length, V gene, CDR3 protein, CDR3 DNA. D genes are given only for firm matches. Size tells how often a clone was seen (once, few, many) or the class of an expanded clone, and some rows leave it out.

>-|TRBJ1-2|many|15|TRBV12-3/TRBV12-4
CASSFSVRTQGGYTF
TGTGCCAGCAGTTTTTCGGTACGGACCCAAGGAGGCTACACCTTC
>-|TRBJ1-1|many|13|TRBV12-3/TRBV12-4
CASSLDENTEAFF
TGTGCCAGCAGTTTAGATGAGAACACTGAAGCTTTCTTT
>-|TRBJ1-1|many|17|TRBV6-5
CASSYGFGRAENTEAFF
TGTGCCAGCAGTTACGGGTTCGGCAGGGCGGAGAACACTGAAGCTTTCTTT
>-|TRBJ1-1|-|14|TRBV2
CANRIPTPNTEAFF
TGTGCCAACCGTATCCCCACACCGAACACTGAAGCTTTCTTT
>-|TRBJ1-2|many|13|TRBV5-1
CASSTTEFYGYTF
TGCGCCAGCAGCACGACAGAGTTCTATGGCTACACCTTC
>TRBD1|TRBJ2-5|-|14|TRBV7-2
CASSSDRGAETQYF
TGTGCCAGCAGCTCCGACAGGGGAGCGGAGACCCAGTACTTC
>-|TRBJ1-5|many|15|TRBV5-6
CASSLVGGPNQSQHF
TGTGCCAGCAGCTTGGTTGGGGGCCCCAATCAGTCCCAGCATTTT
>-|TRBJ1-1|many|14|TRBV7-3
CASSLSGAGTEAFF
TGTGCCAGCAGCTTAAGTGGGGCGGGCACTGAAGCTTTCTTT
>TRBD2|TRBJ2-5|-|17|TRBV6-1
CASSGTSGSIGGETQYF
TGTGCCAGCAGTGGGACTAGCGGGAGCATCGGTGGAGAGACCCAGTACTTC
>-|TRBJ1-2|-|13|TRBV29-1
CSVEDGAGPGYTF
TGCAGCGTTGAAGATGGGGCAGGACCGGGCTACACCTTC
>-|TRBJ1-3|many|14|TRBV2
CASSRDRSGNTIYF
TGTGCCAGCAGCCGGGACCGCTCTGGAAACACCATATATTTT
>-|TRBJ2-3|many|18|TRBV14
CASSQMRTGTRSTDTQYF
TGTGCCAGCAGCCAAATGCGAACCGGGACTCGCAGCACAGATACGCAGTATTTT
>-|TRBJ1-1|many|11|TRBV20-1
CSAWDDAEAFF
TGCAGTGCGTGGGACGATGCTGAAGCTTTCTTT
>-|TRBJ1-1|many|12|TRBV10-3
CAISPTDTEAFF
TGTGCCATCAGCCCGACCGACACTGAAGCTTTCTTT
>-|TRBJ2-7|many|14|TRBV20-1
CSATGTRGIDEQYF
TGCAGTGCTACGGGGACCAGGGGAATCGACGAGCAGTACTTC
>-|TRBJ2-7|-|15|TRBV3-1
CASSQDPGDPYEQYF
TGTGCCAGCAGCCAAGATCCGGGAGACCCCTACGAGCAGTACTTC
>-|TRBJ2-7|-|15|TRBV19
CASSIAWGSSYEQYF
TGTGCCAGTAGTATAGCTTGGGGTAGCTCCTACGAGCAGTACTTC
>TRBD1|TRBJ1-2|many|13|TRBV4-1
CASSRRDSEGYTF
TGCGCCAGCAGCCGACGGGACAGTGAGGGCTACACCTTC
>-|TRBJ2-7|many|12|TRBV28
CASSPAWGREYF
TGTGCCAGCAGTCCCGCATGGGGTCGGGAGTACTTC
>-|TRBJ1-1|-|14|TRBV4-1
CASRSTGSGTEAFF
TGCGCCAGCAGATCGACAGGTTCGGGCACTGAAGCTTTCTTT
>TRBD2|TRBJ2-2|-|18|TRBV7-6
CASSAGLAGGPNTGELFF
TGTGCCAGCAGCGCGGGACTAGCGGGGGGCCCGAACACCGGGGAGCTGTTTTTT
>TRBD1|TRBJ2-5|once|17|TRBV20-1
CSASVGTETLTVETQYF
TGCAGTGCTAGTGTTGGGACAGAAACTCTCACTGTGGAGACCCAGTACTTC
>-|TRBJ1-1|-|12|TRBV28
CASSAPGTEAFF
TGTGCCAGCAGCGCGCCGGGGACTGAAGCTTTCTTT
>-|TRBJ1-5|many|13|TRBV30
CAWSQQGNQPQHF
TGTGCCTGGAGCCAACAGGGAAATCAGCCCCAGCATTTT
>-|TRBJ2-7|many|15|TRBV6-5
CASSYSPRQPYEQYF
TGTGCCAGCAGTTACTCCCCACGACAACCCTACGAGCAGTACTTC
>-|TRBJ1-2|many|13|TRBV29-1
CSVARWTKSGYTF
TGCAGCGTTGCTAGGTGGACTAAGAGTGGCTACACCTTC
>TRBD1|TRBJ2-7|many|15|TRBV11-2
CASSDRDRAAYEQYF
TGTGCCAGCAGCGACCGGGACAGGGCGGCCTACGAGCAGTACTTC